The sequence of this TCR beta chain was determined in a study of blood T cell repertoires in COVID-19. The protocol was immunoSEQ multiplex PCR, while the TCRdb copy is restricted to in-frame clones and leaves out a portion. The sample holds approximately 250,000 clones; 70% to 90% are singletons and the top ten take about 4%. Looked up from germline, CDR1 is SNHLY and CDR2 is FYNNEI. V shed 4 bases, J shed 4 bases, and the junction held 18 bases outside the gene matches. The CDR3 has 18 amino acids. Sequenced: PBMCs or T cells enriched from blood (not recorded which). The sequence came from a woman in her twenties or thirties with acute COVID-19. The chain combines TRBV2 with TRBJ2-7, with 8 bases lining up with TRBD1. The CDR3 DNA is TGTGCCAGCAGTGCCAGGACAGGGTCGGTGAGAGGGTTTTACGAGCAGTACTTC. Translation gives CASSARTGSVRGFYEQYF. Combining the CDR3 with reference TRBV2 and TRBJ2-7 gives the whole variable domain EPEVTQTPSHQVTQMGQEVILRCVPISNHLYFYWYRQILGQKVEFLVSFYNNEISEKSEIFDDQFSVERPDGSNFTLKIRSTKLEDSAMYFCASSARTGSVRGFYEQYFGPGTRLTVT.